Shown below are 11 T cell receptor beta chains from a single sample sequenced in a study of cytomegalovirus exposure and HLA in healthy donors. Researchers ran the PCR with 60 Vbeta and 13 Jbeta primers. Some clones are missing from TCRdb's copy, which holds only in-frame ones; the method was immunoSEQ multiplex PCR. This sample has 150,000 or so clones, with approximately 84% found just once. Sample: PBMCs. These receptors were collected from a woman between 45 and 65 years old in good health and CMV-seropositive.

This clone was counted a few times. The gene calls are TRBV19 and TRBJ2-5; 8 bases are a match to TRBD2. Germline V gene sequence: CDR1 LNHDA, CDR2 SQIVND (reference sequence). The CDR3 length is 16 residues. V dropped 5 bases and J dropped 4; count of bases not matched to a gene: 12. DNA of the CDR3: TGTGCCAGTAGTGCCACCTTTGCGGGGGGCGGAGAGACCCAGTACTTC. As protein: CASSATFAGGGETQYF.

This clone was seen more than once but under ten times. The chain links TRBV30 to TRBJ2-3, with TRBD2 as a possible D gene (6 bases). This CDR3 has 15 amino acids. Per germline, CDR1 GTSNPN and CDR2 SVGIG (reference sequence). The V and J ends lost 5 bases and 3 bases respectively, with 18 bases between them. CDR3 region: CAWGRASAGTDTQYF. The CDR3, as DNA: TGTGCCTGGGGACGCGCTAGCGCCGGGACAGATACGCAGTATTTT. Supplemented by reference TRBV30 and TRBJ2-3, the full variable domain reads SQTIHQWPATLVQPVGSPLSLECTVEGTSNPNLYWYRQAAGRGLQLLFYSVGIGQISSEVPQNLSASRPQDRQFILSSKKLLLSDSGFYLCAWGRASAGTDTQYFGPGTRLTVL.

J is TRBJ1-5 and V is TRBV2, with D possibly being TRBD1 (5 bases). Trimming removed 6 bases at V and 2 bases at J, with 8 bases between. In germline, CDR1 is SNHLY, CDR2 FYNNEI. There are 13 residues in the CDR3. The CDR3 sequence: CASRGLGNQPQHF. The CDR3 bases are TGTGCCAGCAGGGGACTTGGCAATCAGCCCCAGCATTTT.

V and J are TRBV7-2 and TRBJ2-7, with 9 bases fitting TRBD1. The CDR3 loop spans 14 amino acids. J was trimmed by 3 bases and V by 3 bases; bases with no gene match: 3. Germline CDR1 SGHTA, CDR2 FQGNSA. CDR3 protein: CASSLKGQGYEQYF. Written as DNA, the CDR3 is TGTGCCAGCAGCTTGAAGGGACAGGGCTACGAGCAGTACTTC.

This clone was seen more than once but under ten times. CDR3 in amino acids: CASSSRDSSYTF. DNA for the CDR3: TGTGCCAGTAGTTCCAGGGACTCTAGCTACACCTTC. The chain joins TRBV19 to TRBJ1-2; a possible D gene is TRBD1 (5 bases). CDR3 length equals 12 residues. Trimming cost V 5 bases and J 9 bases, with 13 bases left between them. The germline V gene has CDR1 LNHDA and CDR2 SQIVND (reference sequence).

The chain couples TRBV2 to TRBJ1-1; a weak D match, TRBD1 (5 bases). The V and J ends lost 2 bases and 1 base respectively, with 11 bases between them. The CDR3 has 15 amino acids. Germline V CDR1 and CDR2: SNHLY, FYNNEI. CDR3 nucleotide sequence: TGTGCCAGCAGTGAATCTCGGACACCGAACACTGAAGCTTTCTTT. It specifies CASSESRTPNTEAFF.

On this clone: Other DNA sequences in this sample translate to the same CDR3. The gene calls are TRBV5-1 and TRBJ1-3, with D maybe TRBD1 (6 bases). Germline lookup yields CDR1 SGHRS and CDR2 YFSETQ. The V end lost 4 bases, the J end lost 2 bases, and 10 bases lay between the germline ends. This CDR3 is built from 14 residues. The CDR3 DNA is TGCGCCAGCAGCCTGACAGGAACTGGAAACACCATATATTTT. This gives the protein CASSLTGTGNTIYF.

The chain carries TRBV7-9 and TRBJ1-4, with 7 positions matching TRBD1. V lost 5 bases to trimming and J lost 3 bases; unmatched junction nucleotides: 6. This CDR3 is 15 amino acids long. Germline CDR1 and CDR2: SEHNR and FQNEAQ (reference sequence). CDR3 loop: CASSPAGTANEKLFF. As DNA, the CDR3 is TGTGCCAGCAGCCCCGCCGGGACAGCTAATGAAAAACTGTTTTTT.

V and J are TRBV5-5 and TRBJ2-7, with a weak D call TRBD1 (6 bases). Germline CDR1 reads SGHKS; CDR2 reads YYEKEE (reference sequence). The V and J ends lost 3 bases and 0 bases respectively, with 13 bases between them. The CDR3 sequence is 15 residues long. The CDR3 is CASSWEQGLSYEQYF. The CDR3 DNA is TGTGCCAGCAGCTGGGAACAGGGCCTCTCCTACGAGCAGTACTTC. The variable domain in full, completed from reference TRBV5-5 and TRBJ2-7, reads DAGVTQSPTHLIKTRGQQVTLRCSPISGHKSVSWYQQVLGQGPQFIFQYYEKEERGRGNFPDRFSARQFPNYSSELNVNALLLGDSALYLCASSWEQGLSYEQYFGPGTRLTVT.

This clone was seen more than once but under ten times. This chain uses TRBV7-6 with TRBJ1-2; D is possibly TRBD1 (6 bases). The V end lost 4 bases, the J end lost 8 bases, and 14 bases lay between the germline ends. CDR1 is SGHVS, CDR2 FNYEAQ, per germline. The CDR3 spans 13 residues. The CDR3 reads CASSSSRGGGYTF. The CDR3 DNA reads TGTGCCAGCAGCTCCTCCAGGGGAGGGGGCTACACCTTC.

This clone occurred a few times. This sample also contains other DNA sequences that code for the same CDR3. The rearrangement uses TRBV18 and TRBJ1-5; 8 positions agree with TRBD1. Germline V gene data show CDR1 as KGHSH and CDR2 as LQKENI. The junction had 5 bases not matched to a gene; V was cut back by 3 bases and J by 4 bases. The CDR3 contains 15 residues. The CDR3 DNA sequence: TGTGCCAGCTCACCCCTCGGACAGGGAAATCAGCCCCAGCATTTT. Amino acid sequence: CASSPLGQGNQPQHF.